One sample yielded the 27 T cell receptor beta chains listed below, sequenced in a study of cytomegalovirus exposure and HLA in healthy donors. Researchers ran the PCR with 60 Vbeta and 13 Jbeta primers. The protocol was immunoSEQ multiplex PCR, while the TCRdb copy is restricted to in-frame clones and leaves out a portion. Among approximately 110,000 clones listed, approximately 80% were seen once. Sequenced material: PBMCs. All receptors derive from a man aged 35 to 55 in good health and CMV-seronegative.

In this sample, this clone turned up a few times. The chain carries TRBV28 and TRBJ2-7, with a possible D match to TRBD2 (5 bases). The CDR3 runs 13 residues. Germline assignment: CDR1 MDHEN and CDR2 SYDVKM. Trimming left V 7 bases short and J 3 bases short, with 13 bases between. The CDR3 region is CASKLGARYEQYF. The CDR3 region has the DNA TGTGCCAGCAAATTGGGAGCCCGCTACGAGCAGTACTTC.

The V and J genes are TRBV7-2 and TRBJ2-5; D is undetermined. With 5 bases removed from V and 5 bases from J, the gap between germline ends came to 12 bases. CDR1 is SGHTA, CDR2 FQGNSA, per germline. CDR3 length equals 13 residues. The CDR3, as DNA: TGTGCCAGCAGCCGGCAGATCGGGGAGACCCAGTACTTC. Protein product: CASSRQIGETQYF.

Details on this clone: A junction end diverges from the germline sequence, so it may reflect a read error. This rearrangement joins TRBV10-1 to TRBJ2-6; possibly TRBD1 for D (5 bases). CDR1 is WNHNN and CDR2 is SYGVQD in the germline V gene (reference sequence). This CDR3 is 15 amino acids long. The chain's CDR3 is CATPEGVSGANGLTF. The CDR3 nucleotides are TGCGCCACCCCTGAAGGGGTCTCTGGGGCCAACGGCCTGACTTTC.

The genes are TRBV4-3 and TRBJ1-5; 9 bases are shared with TRBD1. The CDR3 covers 15 residues. Germline values: CDR1 LGHNA, CDR2 YSLEER. Trimming cost V 5 bases and J 7 bases; bases outside gene matches: 9. CDR3 bases: TGCGCCAGCAGCTTGGGGACAGGGCTTTTACAGCCCCAGCATTTT. Residues: CASSLGTGLLQPQHF.

This clone was counted between two and nine times. The chain employs TRBV6-5 and TRBJ2-5, with a possible D match to TRBD1 (6 bases). Near its end, the DNA agrees better with TRBJ2-7, so the J call may be wrong. From germline, CDR1 is MNHEY and CDR2 SVGAGI. The CDR3 has 15 residues. Here the CDR3 reads CASRRRTVRPYEQYF. The DNA for the CDR3 is TGTGCCAGCAGACGTCGGACAGTCAGGCCCTACGAGCAGTACTTC.

This clone was seen just once. The genes are TRBV7-9 and TRBJ2-3; 8 bases line up with TRBD2. CDR3 length equals 16 residues. With V trimmed by 3 bases and J by 2 bases, 7 bases remained unmatched. In germline, CDR1 is SEHNR, CDR2 FQNEAQ (reference sequence). CDR3 DNA: TGTGCCAGCAGCTTCTCCGGACTAGCTTCCACAGATACGCAGTATTTT. Its translation: CASSFSGLASTDTQYF.

This chain connects TRBV2 to TRBJ1-2, with D unclear. This CDR3 contains 12 residues. Between the trimmed V and J ends, which lost 9 bases and 0 bases, there was a span of 8 bases. The germline gives CDR1 SNHLY, CDR2 FYNNEI. This CDR3 is CARPRANYGYTF. The DNA of the CDR3 is TGTGCCAGACCTCGCGCTAACTATGGCTACACCTTC.

The chain uses TRBV19 and TRBJ1-2; D is perhaps TRBD1 (5 bases). Trimming stripped 5 bases from V and 4 bases from J, with 11 bases between. Germline CDR1 is LNHDA and CDR2 is SQIVND (reference sequence). The CDR3 covers 13 residues. DNA of the CDR3: TGTGCCAGTAGTCTGCGGGGCGGCTATGGCTACACCTTC. It codes for CASSLRGGYGYTF.

This clone appeared a few times. The rearrangement uses TRBV18 and TRBJ1-5, with D uncertain. CDR3 size: 13 residues. Germline CDR1 reads KGHSH; CDR2 reads LQKENI. V was cut by 4 bases and J by 5 bases, with 9 bases left in between. In DNA, the CDR3 is TGTGCCAGCTCACGAGGCAGAGATCAGCCCCAGCATTTT. It codes for CASSRGRDQPQHF.

The V gene is TRBV6-1, the J gene TRBJ2-7, with 7 bases that match TRBD2. CDR1 and CDR2 (germline): MNHNS, SASEGT. The V gene end was trimmed by 1 base and the J gene end by 3 bases; junction bases not matched to a gene: 6. CDR3 size: 15 residues. As DNA, the CDR3 is TGTGCCAGCAGTGAAGAAGGGAGGGCAGACTACGAGCAGTACTTC. Encoded protein: CASSEEGRADYEQYF.

The chain uses TRBV27 and TRBJ2-5; D not resolved. The J call may be in error: the DNA end matches TRBJ2-7 better. The CDR3 runs 11 residues. The germline gives CDR1 MNHEY, CDR2 SMNVEV (reference sequence). The CDR3 reads CASGNSYEQYF. The CDR3 coding sequence is TGTGCCAGCGGTAACTCCTACGAGCAGTACTTC.

The rearrangement joins TRBV7-9 to TRBJ1-5, with D possibly being TRBD1 (6 bases). Germline-derived CDR1 and CDR2 are SEHNR and FQNEAQ (reference sequence). This CDR3 is 13 amino acids long. The V and J ends lost 10 bases and 1 base respectively, with 11 bases between them. The CDR3: CATGGQSNQPQHF. CDR3 DNA sequence: TGTGCCACAGGAGGACAGAGCAATCAGCCCCAGCATTTT.

The genes are TRBV19 and TRBJ1-5, with 11 nucleotides matching TRBD1. Per the germline V gene, CDR1 is LNHDA and CDR2 is SQIVND (reference sequence). V lost 8 bases, J lost 4 bases, and 4 bases stayed unmatched. The CDR3 consists of 14 residues. The CDR3 coding sequence is TGTGCCAGTCGGACAGGGGGCTTGAATCAGCCCCAGCATTTT. It is translated as CASRTGGLNQPQHF.

The sample holds one count of this clone. This sequence joins TRBV28 and TRBJ1-4; a weak D match, TRBD1 (6 bases). With 3 bases removed from V and 8 bases from J, the gap between germline ends came to 16 bases. CDR3 length equals 15 residues. Germline assignment: CDR1 MDHEN and CDR2 SYDVKM. CDR3 in amino acids: CASSLVLVTGEKLFF. The CDR3 DNA reads as TGTGCCAGCAGTTTGGTCCTGGTGACAGGAGAAAAACTGTTTTTT.

The chain joins TRBV25-1 to TRBJ1-2; TRBD1 matches at 7 bases. V gave up 4 bases and J gave up 2 bases; unmatched junction bases: 1. The CDR3 contains 13 residues. Germline CDR1 and CDR2: MGHDK and SYGVNS. CDR3 loop: CASSVQGNYGYTF. The DNA for the CDR3 is TGTGCCAGCAGTGTACAGGGGAACTATGGCTACACCTTC.

This sequence joins TRBV7-9 and TRBJ2-2; TRBD2 is a possible D gene (6 bases). The V and J ends lost 4 bases and 3 bases respectively, with 9 bases between them. CDR1 and CDR2 from the germline V gene are SEHNR and FQNEAQ (reference sequence). CDR3 length: 14 residues. The CDR3 nucleotides are TGTGCCAGCAGCTGGGGGGACCACACCGGGGAGCTGTTTTTT. Translated, it gives CASSWGDHTGELFF. Together with reference TRBV7-9 and TRBJ2-2, the CDR3 gives the full variable domain: DTGVSQNPRHKITKRGQNVTFRCDPISEHNRLYWYRQTLGQGPEFLTYFQNEAQLEKSRLLSDRFSAERPKGSFSTLEIQRTEQGDSAMYLCASSWGDHTGELFFGEGSRLTVL.

This sequence joins TRBV4-2 and TRBJ2-7; D might be TRBD1 (6 bases). The V gene's germline CDR1 is LGHNA and CDR2 YNFKEQ. CDR3 size: 18 residues. The V and J ends lost 0 bases and 5 bases respectively, with 23 bases between them. The CDR3: CASSQDPPLSWTVHEQYF. CDR3 in DNA: TGTGCCAGCAGCCAAGATCCCCCCCTTTCATGGACAGTCCACGAGCAGTACTTC.

The chain links TRBV20-1 to TRBJ2-7; 9 bases agree with TRBD2. The CDR3 loop spans 11 amino acids. Germline loops: CDR1 DFQATT, CDR2 SNEGSKA (reference sequence). V shed 6 bases and J 6 bases; nucleotides not matched to a gene: 3. The chain's CDR3 is CSATAGGEQYF. As DNA, the CDR3 is TGCAGTGCCACAGCGGGGGGCGAGCAGTACTTC.

J is TRBJ2-7 and V is TRBV13; TRBD1 agrees at 11 bases. The J segment lost 0 bases and the V segment lost 0 bases, leaving 1 base of the junction unmatched. This CDR3 has 16 residues. Germline CDR1 reads PRHDT; CDR2 reads FYEKMQ (reference sequence). As DNA, the CDR3 is TGTGCCAGCAGCTTAGGGGGACAGGGGGGCTCCTACGAGCAGTACTTC. Protein sequence: CASSLGGQGGSYEQYF.

The chain has TRBV4-3 and TRBJ2-5; 7 nucleotides agree with TRBD1. The germline CDR1 and CDR2 sequences are LGHNA and YSLEER. The CDR3 covers 15 residues. After removal of 0 bases from V and 7 bases from J, the junction contained 8 bases not matched to a gene. This chain's CDR3 is CASSQENARDRTQYF. The DNA for the CDR3 is TGCGCCAGCAGCCAAGAAAATGCGAGGGACAGGACCCAGTACTTC.

This chain links TRBV7-2 with TRBJ2-1; D ambiguous. The CDR3 spans 13 residues. Germline V gene lookup returns CDR1 SGHTA and CDR2 FQGNSA. V lost 5 bases and J 5 bases, leaving 10 bases between the germline ends. The CDR3 sequence: CASSLRLDNEQFF. Here the CDR3 DNA reads TGTGCCAGCAGCCTAAGACTCGACAATGAGCAGTTCTTC.

V usage is TRBV2 and J usage is TRBJ1-5, with TRBD1 matching 9 bases. The germline CDR1 and CDR2 sequences are SNHLY and FYNNEI. V gave up 4 bases and J gave up 6 bases; unmatched junction bases: 4. The CDR3 loop spans 14 amino acids. This CDR3 is CASSGTGGLQPQHF. The CDR3 bases are TGTGCCAGCAGTGGCACAGGGGGCCTTCAGCCCCAGCATTTT.

The CDR3 DNA follows: TGTGCCAGCAGCTCGACGACAGGGGGCGGGGAGACCCAGTACTTC. This encodes CASSSTTGGGETQYF. The V call is TRBV9, the J call TRBJ2-5; 10 nucleotides agree with TRBD1. Trimming cost V 4 bases and J 5 bases; bases outside gene matches: 8. The V gene's germline CDR1 is SGDLS and CDR2 YYNGEE. This CDR3 is 15 amino acids long.

The genes are TRBV5-1 and TRBJ1-4; no firm D call. The V end lost 1 base, the J end lost 4 bases, and 8 bases lay between the germline ends. The germline V gene encodes CDR1 SGHRS and CDR2 YFSETQ. The CDR3 loop spans 14 amino acids. This chain's CDR3 is CASSLRGNNEKLFF. Written as DNA, the CDR3 is TGCGCCAGCAGCTTGCGGGGTAATAATGAAAAACTGTTTTTT.

The rearrangement links TRBV18 to TRBJ2-3; D is perhaps TRBD1 (6 bases). CDR3 length: 15 amino acids. CDR1 and CDR2 from the germline V gene are KGHSH and LQKENI. V was pared by 4 bases and J by 4 bases, with 15 bases between. CDR3 nucleotides: TGTGCCAGCTCACAAGACAGGCAGACAGCAGATACGCAGTATTTT. Translated, it gives CASSQDRQTADTQYF.

V gene TRBV7-9 combines with J gene TRBJ1-4, with a possible D match to TRBD1 (6 bases). This CDR3 region has 14 residues. Germline V gives CDR1 SEHNR, CDR2 FQNEAQ (reference sequence). V lost 3 bases and J 6 bases, leaving 11 bases between the germline ends. The CDR3 nucleotides read TGTGCCAGCAGCTTGGGGACATGGGATGAAAAACTGTTTTTT. This gives the protein CASSLGTWDEKLFF.

V and J are TRBV29-1 and TRBJ1-6; 10 nucleotides agree with TRBD1. J was trimmed by 6 bases and V by 5 bases; bases with no gene match: 4. In germline, CDR1 is SQVTM, CDR2 ANQGSEA. The CDR3 runs to 14 residues. The CDR3 sequence is CSVRQGAANSPLHF. In DNA form, the CDR3 reads TGCAGCGTTCGACAGGGGGCCGCTAATTCACCCCTCCACTTT. Full variable domain (rest looked up from reference TRBV29-1 and TRBJ1-6): SAVISQKPSRDICQRGTSLTIQCQVDSQVTMMFWYRQQPGQSLTLIATANQGSEATYESGFVIDKFPISRPNLTFSTLTVSNMSPEDSSIYLCSVRQGAANSPLHFGNGTRLTVT.